The rows below give T cell receptor beta chains drawn from one sample of a study of T cell responses to AZD1222 COVID-19 vaccine. Clones were sequenced by immunoSEQ multiplex PCR, and TCRdb holds only the in-frame ones, with some missing. Of roughly 120,000 clones in the sample, roughly 89% were seen once. The source material was peripheral blood, sampled on day 0 of AZD1222 vaccination. The receptors shown here come from an adult in good health. Each CDR3 is given without its conserved first and last residue. Fields, in order: D gene, clone size, V gene, CDR3 length, CDR3 protein. A D gene is named only where the DNA matches it firmly. The size of a clone is reported for some rows only, either as once, few or many, or as a class for expanded clones.

>NA|NA|TRBV7-9|12
ASSFGRGADTQY
>NA|NA|TRBV3-1/TRBV3-2|13
ASSQGGVYNSPLH
>NA|NA|TRBV30|10
AWSAGDEKLF
>NA|NA|TRBV3-1/TRBV3-2|11
ASRRGQQETQY
>TRBD1|NA|TRBV28|11
ASSLGQPDGYT
>NA|NA|TRBV28|9
ASSLTGKQF
>TRBD2|NA|TRBV6-2/TRBV6-3|17
ASSRRGLAGGVTYNEQF
>NA|NA|TRBV2|11
ASRAGAGRKLF
>NA|NA|TRBV14|12
ASGGSSYNSPLH
>NA|NA|TRBV5-1|14
ASSLAGVVASGELF
>NA|NA|TRBV5-6|10
ASSSGATEAF
>NA|NA|TRBV27|14
ASSLRDGGFYNEQF
>TRBD1|NA|TRBV2|14
ASSKYGTGVTGELF
>NA|NA|TRBV13|15
ASSLRSAGTENTEAF
>NA|NA|TRBV2|10
ASSAGVPEAF
>NA|NA|TRBV10-3|12
AARTPGGDYGYT
>NA|NA|TRBV28|11
ASSPGGTDTQY
>NA|NA|TRBV5-1|11
ASSAEVWREAF
>TRBD1|NA|TRBV3-1/TRBV3-2|13
ASSPRQGRGSPLH
>NA|NA|TRBV18|12
ASSSGPVASPLH
>NA|NA|TRBV4-2|11
ASSQRQYYEQY
>TRBD1|NA|TRBV19|12
ASNKRDRAEEAF
>NA|once|TRBV5-1|10
ASYRVYNEQF
>NA|once|TRBV29-1|10
SVENSPNVLT
>NA|once|TRBV13|15
ASSPTRGGKGANVLT
>NA|NA|TRBV19|11
ASSIPGRYGYT
>NA|once|TRBV27|13
ASSLWGSRRNTIY
>NA|NA|TRBV5-5|14
ASSFGYSLSGNTIY